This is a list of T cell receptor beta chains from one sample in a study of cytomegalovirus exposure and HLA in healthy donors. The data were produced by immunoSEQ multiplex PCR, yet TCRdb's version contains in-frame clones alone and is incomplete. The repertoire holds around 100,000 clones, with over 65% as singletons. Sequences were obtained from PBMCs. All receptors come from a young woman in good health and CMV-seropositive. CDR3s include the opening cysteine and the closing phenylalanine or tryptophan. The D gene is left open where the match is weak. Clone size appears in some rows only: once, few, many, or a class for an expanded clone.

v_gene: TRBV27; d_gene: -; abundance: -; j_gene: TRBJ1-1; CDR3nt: TGTGCCAGCAGTTTCGGAGCCAAAGGAAACACTGAAGCTTTCTTT; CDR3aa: CASSFGAKGNTEAFF
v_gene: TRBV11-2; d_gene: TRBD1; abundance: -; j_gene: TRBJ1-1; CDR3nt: TGTGCCAGCAGCTTAGCTAAAGACAGGGCGGCTGAAGCTTTCTTT; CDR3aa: CASSLAKDRAAEAFF
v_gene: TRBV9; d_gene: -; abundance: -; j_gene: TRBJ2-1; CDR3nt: TGTGCCAGCAGGGAAGGAGCGGGCGGAGGTAACAATGAGCAGTTCTTC; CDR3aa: CASREGAGGGNNEQFF
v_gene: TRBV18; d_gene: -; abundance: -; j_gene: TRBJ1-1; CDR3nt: TGTGCCAGCTCACCACTCGGCGGGGGAAACACTGAAGCTTTCTTT; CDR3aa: CASSPLGGGNTEAFF
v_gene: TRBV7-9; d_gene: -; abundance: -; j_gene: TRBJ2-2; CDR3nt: TGTGCCAGCAGCTCAAGCAGGGTGGTTACCGGGGAGCTGTTTTTT; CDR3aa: CASSSSRVVTGELFF
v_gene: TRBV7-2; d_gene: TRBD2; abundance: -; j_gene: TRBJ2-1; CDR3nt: TGTGCCAGCAGCTCAGAAACTAGCGGAACCTACAATGAGCAGTTCTTC; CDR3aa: CASSSETSGTYNEQFF
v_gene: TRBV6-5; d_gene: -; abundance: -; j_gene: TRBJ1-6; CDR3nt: TGTGCCAGCAGTTCACAGGAGTATAATTCACCCCTCCACTTT; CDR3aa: CASSSQEYNSPLHF
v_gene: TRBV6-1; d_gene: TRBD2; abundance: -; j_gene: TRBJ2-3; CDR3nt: TGTGCCAGCAGTGACCCAGGACTAGCGATAAGCACAGATACGCAGTATTTT; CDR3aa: CASSDPGLAISTDTQYF
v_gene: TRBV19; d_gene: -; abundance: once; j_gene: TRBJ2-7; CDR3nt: TGTGCCAGTAGTATGACGGCCGGGAGTCGGTACGAGCAGTACTTC; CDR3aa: CASSMTAGSRYEQYF
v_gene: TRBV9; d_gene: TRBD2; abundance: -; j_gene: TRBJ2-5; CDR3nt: TGTGCCAGCAGCGCCGGGACTAGCGGGAGACAACAAGAGACCCAGTACTTC; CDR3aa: CASSAGTSGRQQETQYF
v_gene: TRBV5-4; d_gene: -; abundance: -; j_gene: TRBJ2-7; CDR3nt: TGTGCCAGCAGCTTGGAAGGCAGGGACGAGCAGTACTTC; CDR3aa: CASSLEGRDEQYF
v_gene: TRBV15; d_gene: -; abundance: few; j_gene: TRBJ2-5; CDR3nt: TGTGCCACCAGCAGAGAGCAGGGGTGGGGAGAGACCCAGTACTTC; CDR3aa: CATSREQGWGETQYF
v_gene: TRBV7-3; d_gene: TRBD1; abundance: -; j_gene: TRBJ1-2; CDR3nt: TGTGCCAGCAGCCAAATCCATACGGACAGGGCCAACTATGGCTACACCTTC; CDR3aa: CASSQIHTDRANYGYTF
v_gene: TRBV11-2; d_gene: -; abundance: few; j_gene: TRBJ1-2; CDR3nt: TGTGCCAGCAGCCCCCAATTGGGACTGACCTCTAACTATGGCTACACCTTC; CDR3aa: CASSPQLGLTSNYGYTF
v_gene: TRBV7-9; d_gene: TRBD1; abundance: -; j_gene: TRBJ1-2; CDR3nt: TGTGCCAGCAGCTTAGCTAACCGGGACAGGGAGGGTGGCTACACCTTC; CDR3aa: CASSLANRDREGGYTF
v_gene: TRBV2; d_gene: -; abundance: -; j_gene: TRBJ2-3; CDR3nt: TGTGCCAGCAGTGAATTTAGTTGGTTTATGCCAGATACGCAGTATTTT; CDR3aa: CASSEFSWFMPDTQYF
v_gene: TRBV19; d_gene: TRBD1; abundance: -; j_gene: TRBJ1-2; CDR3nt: TGTGCCAGTCGTCCCGGGACAGGGGGCTCAGCCTATGGCTACACCTTC; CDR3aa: CASRPGTGGSAYGYTF
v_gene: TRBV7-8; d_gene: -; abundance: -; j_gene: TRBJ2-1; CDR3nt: TGTGCCAGCAGCTTAGCGCTTCAGGGGTTGGGGCAGTTCTTC; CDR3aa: CASSLALQGLGQFF
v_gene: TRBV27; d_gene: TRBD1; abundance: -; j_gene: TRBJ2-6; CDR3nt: TGTGCCAGCAGCCTGACAGGGTTCACTGGGGCCAACGTCCTGACTTTC; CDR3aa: CASSLTGFTGANVLTF
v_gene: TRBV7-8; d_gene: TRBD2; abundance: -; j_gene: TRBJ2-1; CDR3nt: TGTGCCAGCAGCGTGCCCGGGACTAGTGGATGGAATGAGCAGTTCTTC; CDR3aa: CASSVPGTSGWNEQFF
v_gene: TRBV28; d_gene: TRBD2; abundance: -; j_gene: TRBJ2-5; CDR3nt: TGTGCCAGCAGTCAGCCCGGGACTAGCGGGGGTGTAGAAGAGACCCAGTACTTC; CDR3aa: CASSQPGTSGGVEETQYF
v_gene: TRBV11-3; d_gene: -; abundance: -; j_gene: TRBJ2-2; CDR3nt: TGTGCCAGCAGCTTAGGGGTCGGACTGAACACCGGGGAGCTGTTTTTT; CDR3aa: CASSLGVGLNTGELFF
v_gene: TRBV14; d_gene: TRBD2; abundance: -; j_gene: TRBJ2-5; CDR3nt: TGTGCCAGCAGCCAAGTCACTAGCGGGAAAGAGACCCAGTACTTC; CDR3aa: CASSQVTSGKETQYF
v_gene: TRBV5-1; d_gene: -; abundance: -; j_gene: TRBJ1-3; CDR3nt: TGCGCCAGCAGCTTACAATCGGCGAGGTCTCTCTCTGGAAACACCATATATTTT; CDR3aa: CASSLQSARSLSGNTIYF
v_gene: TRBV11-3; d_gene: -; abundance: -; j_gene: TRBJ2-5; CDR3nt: TGTGCCAGCAGCTCAGACCGGGAGACCCAGTACTTC; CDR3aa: CASSSDRETQYF
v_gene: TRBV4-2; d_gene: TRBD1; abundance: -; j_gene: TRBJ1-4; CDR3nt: TGTGCCAGCAGCCAAAGGGACAGGGAAAAACTGTTTTTT; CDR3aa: CASSQRDREKLFF
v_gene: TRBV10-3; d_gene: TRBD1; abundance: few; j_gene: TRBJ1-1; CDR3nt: TGTGCCATCAGTCCCGGGACAGGGGAACCGAACCCTGAAGCTTTCTTT; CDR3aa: CAISPGTGEPNPEAFF
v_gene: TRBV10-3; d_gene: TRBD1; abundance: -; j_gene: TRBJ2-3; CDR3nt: TGTGCCGGTCAACAGGGGCGCACAGATACGCAGTATTTT; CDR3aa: CAGQQGRTDTQYF
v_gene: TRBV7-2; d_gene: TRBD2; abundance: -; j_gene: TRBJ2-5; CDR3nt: TGTGCCAGCAGCTCAGTTTCCCCCCCCAAACTAGCGGGGCAAGAGACCCAGTACTTC; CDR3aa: CASSSVSPPKLAGQETQYF
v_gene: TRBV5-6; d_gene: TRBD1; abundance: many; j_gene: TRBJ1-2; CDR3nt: TGTGCCAGCAGCTTACCGACAGGGGGCGGCTACACCTTC; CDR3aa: CASSLPTGGGYTF
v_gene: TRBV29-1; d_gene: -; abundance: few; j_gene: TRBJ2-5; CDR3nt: TGCAGCGTCGGTATGACAGCCTACCAAGAGACCCAGTACTTC; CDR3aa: CSVGMTAYQETQYF
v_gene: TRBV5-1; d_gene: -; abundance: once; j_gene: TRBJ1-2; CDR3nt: TGCGCCAGCAGCCCCGGGACTGAGAATGGCTACACCTTC; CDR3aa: CASSPGTENGYTF
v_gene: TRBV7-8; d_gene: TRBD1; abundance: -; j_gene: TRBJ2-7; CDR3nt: TGTGCCAGCAGGGGTGCCAGGGGGAGCTACGAGCAGTACTTC; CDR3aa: CASRGARGSYEQYF
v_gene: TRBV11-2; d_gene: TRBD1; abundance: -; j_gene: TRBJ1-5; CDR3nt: TGTGCCAGCAGCTTGGGGACAGGGTCGGATGGGAGCAATCAGCCCCAGCATTTT; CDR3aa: CASSLGTGSDGSNQPQHF
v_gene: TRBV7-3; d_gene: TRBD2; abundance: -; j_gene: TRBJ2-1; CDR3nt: TGTGCCAGCAGCTTAATGGGCCTAGCGGATTACAATGAGCAGTTCTTC; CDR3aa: CASSLMGLADYNEQFF
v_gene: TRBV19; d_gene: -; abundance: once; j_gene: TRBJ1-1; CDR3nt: TGTGCCAGTAGTTTTCAGAATGAAGCTTTCTTT; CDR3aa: CASSFQNEAFF
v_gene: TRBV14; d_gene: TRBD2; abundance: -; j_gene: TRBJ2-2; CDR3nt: TGTGCCAGCAGGCCGGGACTAGAGTCTGGGGAGCTGTTTTTT; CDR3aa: CASRPGLESGELFF
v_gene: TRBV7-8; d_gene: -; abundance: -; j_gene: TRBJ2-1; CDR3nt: TGTGCCAGCAGCTCCCGGCGGGGGCAGTTCTTC; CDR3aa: CASSSRRGQFF
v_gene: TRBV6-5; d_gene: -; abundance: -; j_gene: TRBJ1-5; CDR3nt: TGTGCCAGCAGTCCAGGTGGTCAGCCCCAGCATTTT; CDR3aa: CASSPGGQPQHF
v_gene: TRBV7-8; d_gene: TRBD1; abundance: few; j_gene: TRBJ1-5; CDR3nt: TGTGCCAGCAGCTTCGCACCACAGGGGTCTCAAAGCAATCAGCCCCAGCATTTT; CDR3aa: CASSFAPQGSQSNQPQHF
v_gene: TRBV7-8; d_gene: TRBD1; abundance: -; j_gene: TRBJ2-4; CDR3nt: TGTGCCAGCAGCTTAGACCTCGGACAGGGGAGCATTCAGTACTTC; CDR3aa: CASSLDLGQGSIQYF
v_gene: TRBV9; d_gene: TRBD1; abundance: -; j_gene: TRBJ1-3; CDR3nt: TGTGCCAGCAGCGGACAGGGGAGCTCTGGAAACACCATATATTTT; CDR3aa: CASSGQGSSGNTIYF
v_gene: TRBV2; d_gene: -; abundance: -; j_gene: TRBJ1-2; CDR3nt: TGTGCCAGCAAAAGGGACAATAACTATGGCTACACCTTC; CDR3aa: CASKRDNNYGYTF
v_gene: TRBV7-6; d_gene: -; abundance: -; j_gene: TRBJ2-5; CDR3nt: TGTGCCAGCAGCTTAGCGGTGTCAGGGGATACAGAGACCCAGTACTTC; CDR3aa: CASSLAVSGDTETQYF
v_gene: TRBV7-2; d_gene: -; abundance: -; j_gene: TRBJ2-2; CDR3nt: TGTGCCAGCAGCCCTTTGGCGGGCGTCACCGGGGAGCTGTTTTTT; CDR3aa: CASSPLAGVTGELFF
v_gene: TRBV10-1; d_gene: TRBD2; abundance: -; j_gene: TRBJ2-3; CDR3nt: TGCGCCAGCAGTGATGGGGGACTAGCGACCACAGATACGCAGTATTTT; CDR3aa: CASSDGGLATTDTQYF
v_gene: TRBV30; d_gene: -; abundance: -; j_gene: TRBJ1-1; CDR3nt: TGTGCCTTGGAGGGAAGTGGGATTCCTGAAGCTTTCTTT; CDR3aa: CALEGSGIPEAFF
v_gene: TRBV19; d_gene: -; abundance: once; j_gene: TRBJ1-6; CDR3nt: TGTGCCAGTAGGCTGTCAGGGAATTCACCCCTCCACTTT; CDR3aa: CASRLSGNSPLHF
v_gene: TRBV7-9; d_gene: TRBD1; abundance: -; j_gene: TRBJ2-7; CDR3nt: TGTGCCAGCAGCTCTACGTCAGGGGGAAGCTCCTACGAGCAGTACTTC; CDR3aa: CASSSTSGGSSYEQYF
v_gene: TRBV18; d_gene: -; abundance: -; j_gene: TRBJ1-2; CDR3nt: TGTGCCAGCTCAGGAGACAGCCGGGGCTACACCTTC; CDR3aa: CASSGDSRGYTF
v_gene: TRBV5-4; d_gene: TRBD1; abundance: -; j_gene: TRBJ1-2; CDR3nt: TGTGCCAGCAGCGGCCGGGACAGGCCTTTCTATGGCTACACCTTC; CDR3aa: CASSGRDRPFYGYTF
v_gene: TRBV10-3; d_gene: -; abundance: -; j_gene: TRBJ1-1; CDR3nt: TGTGCCATCAGTGGGGGGGAAGGCGTGGGCACTGAAGCTTTCTTT; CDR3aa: CAISGGEGVGTEAFF